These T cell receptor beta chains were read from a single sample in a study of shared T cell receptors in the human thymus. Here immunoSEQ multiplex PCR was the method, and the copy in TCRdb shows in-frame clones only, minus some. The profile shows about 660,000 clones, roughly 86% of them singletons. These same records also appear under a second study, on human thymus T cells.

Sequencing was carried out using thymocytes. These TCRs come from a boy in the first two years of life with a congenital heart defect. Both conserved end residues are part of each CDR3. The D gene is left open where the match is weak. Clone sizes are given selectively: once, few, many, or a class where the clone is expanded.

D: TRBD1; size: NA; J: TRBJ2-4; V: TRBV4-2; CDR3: CASSQDQQGVAKNIQYF; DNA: TGTGCCAGCAGCCAAGACCAACAGGGGGTGGCCAAAAACATTCAGTACTTC
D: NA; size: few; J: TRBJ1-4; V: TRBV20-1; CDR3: CSADREELFF; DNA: TGCAGTGCCGATCGTGAGGAACTGTTTTTT
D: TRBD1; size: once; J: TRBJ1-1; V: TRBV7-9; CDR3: CASSSRTGKNTEAFF; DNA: TGTGCCAGCAGCTCCCGGACAGGAAAAAACACTGAAGCTTTCTTT
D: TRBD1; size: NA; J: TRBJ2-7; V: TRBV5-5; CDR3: CASARDRGNEQYF; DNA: TGTGCCAGCGCCCGGGACAGGGGGAATGAGCAGTACTTC
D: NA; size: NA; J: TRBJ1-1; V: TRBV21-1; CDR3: CASSKASGLNTEAFF; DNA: TGTGCCAGCAGCAAAGCCTCAGGTTTGAACACTGAAGCTTTCTTT
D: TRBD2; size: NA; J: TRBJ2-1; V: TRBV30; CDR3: CAGLAGGPDNEQFF; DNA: TGTGCCGGACTAGCGGGAGGGCCTGACAATGAGCAGTTCTTC
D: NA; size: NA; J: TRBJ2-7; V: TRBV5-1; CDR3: CASSLRRGGYEQYF; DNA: TGCGCCAGCAGCTTGAGGAGGGGTGGCTACGAGCAGTACTTC
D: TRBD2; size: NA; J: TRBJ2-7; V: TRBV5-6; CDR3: CASSLGDSGSHEQYF; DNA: TGTGCCAGCAGCTTGGGGGATAGCGGGAGCCACGAGCAGTACTTC
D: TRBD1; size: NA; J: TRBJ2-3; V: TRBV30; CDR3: CAWTPGDRQGDTQYF; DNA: TGTGCCTGGACCCCTGGGGACAGGCAAGGAGATACGCAGTATTTT
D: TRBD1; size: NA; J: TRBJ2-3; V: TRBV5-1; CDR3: CASSLRGPDTQYF; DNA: TGCGCCAGCAGCTTGAGGGGGCCAGATACGCAGTATTTT
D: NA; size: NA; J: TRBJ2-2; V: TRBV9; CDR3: CASSEATTYTGELFF; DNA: TGTGCCAGCAGCGAGGCCACTACATACACCGGGGAGCTGTTTTTT
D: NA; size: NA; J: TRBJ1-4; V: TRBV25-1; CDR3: CASSGTVEKLFF; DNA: TGTGCCAGCAGTGGGACAGTTGAAAAACTGTTTTTT
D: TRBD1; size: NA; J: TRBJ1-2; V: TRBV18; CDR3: CASSPSDRVLDGYTF; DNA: TGTGCCAGCTCACCCTCGGACAGGGTACTAGATGGCTACACCTTC
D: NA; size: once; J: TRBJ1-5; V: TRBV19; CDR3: CASSIGRGLSNQPQHF; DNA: TGTGCCAGTAGTATCGGGCGGGGGTTGAGCAATCAGCCCCAGCATTTT
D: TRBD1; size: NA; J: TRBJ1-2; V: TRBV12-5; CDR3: CASGSHLQGAGYGYTF; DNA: TGTGCTAGTGGCTCCCATTTACAGGGGGCAGGGTATGGCTACACCTTC